This is a list of T cell receptor beta chains from one sample in a study of blood T cell repertoires in COVID-19. Using immunoSEQ multiplex PCR, the repertoire was profiled, and TCRdb retains in-frame clones only, with some absent. The data show some 100,000 clones, about 88% seen once. Source material: peripheral blood. These receptors originate from a woman older than 75 with active COVID-19. Both conserved end residues are part of each CDR3. The D gene is left open where the match is weak. Not all rows give a size; the values are once, few, many and, for expanded clones, a class.

>.|TRBJ2-7|.|TRBV7-2
TGTGCCAGCACTCAAAGGCAGGGCGCCTACGAGCAGTACTTC
CASTQRQGAYEQYF
>.|TRBJ1-2|.|TRBV30
TGTGCCTGGAGTGCCCCGGACTACTATGGCTACACCTTC
CAWSAPDYYGYTF
>.|TRBJ2-1|once|TRBV18
TGTGCCAGCTCACCCTTGAGCTCCTACAATGAGCAGTTCTTC
CASSPLSSYNEQFF
>.|TRBJ2-1|.|TRBV5-4
TGTGCCAGCAGCTTGGGGCAGGATAACTACAATGAGCAGTTCTTC
CASSLGQDNYNEQFF
>TRBD1|TRBJ2-5|.|TRBV7-2
TGTGCCAGCAGCTTAACTACAGGGAGCGGGACAGGGGGGACCCAGTACTTC
CASSLTTGSGTGGTQYF
>TRBD1|TRBJ2-4|.|TRBV5-6
TGTGCCAGCAGCCGGGACAGGGGGCTGACCCACTCCGCGTACTTC
CASSRDRGLTHSAYF
>.|TRBJ1-1|.|TRBV28
TGTGCCAGCAGATCGGGGGGAAATATTCCTGAAGCTTTCTTT
CASRSGGNIPEAFF
>.|TRBJ1-5|.|TRBV10-2
TGCGCCAGCAGTGATTCAGGGAATCAGCCCCAGCATTTT
CASSDSGNQPQHF
>.|TRBJ2-2|.|TRBV5-8
TGTGCCAGCAGCTACTCCTTAGGGACTAACACCGGGGAGCTGTTTTTT
CASSYSLGTNTGELFF
>.|TRBJ2-7|.|TRBV15
TGTGCCACCAGCAGAGATAAAGGGGCTACCTACGAGCAGTACTTC
CATSRDKGATYEQYF
>.|TRBJ1-3|.|TRBV19
TGTGCCAGTAGTCCACCCTTCGGGACTCCTGAAGGAAACACCATATATTTT
CASSPPFGTPEGNTIYF
>.|TRBJ2-7|.|TRBV12-3/TRBV12-4
TGTGCCAGCAGTTGGCAGGTGACCTACGAGCAGTACTTC
CASSWQVTYEQYF
>TRBD2|TRBJ2-1|few|TRBV3-1/TRBV3-2
TGTGCCAGCAGCCCCGCGGGGAGAAAGCGGGAGAGGAAGAGACTATACAATGAGCAGTTCTTC
CASSPAGRKRERKRLYNEQFF
>.|TRBJ2-2|.|TRBV10-3
TGTGCCATCAGTGATTCCGGGACACAGAACACCGGGGAGCTGTTTTTT
CAISDSGTQNTGELFF
>TRBD2|TRBJ2-7|.|TRBV6-6
TGTGCCAGCAGTTACGGGACTAGCGGGAGGGAGGAGCAGTACTTC
CASSYGTSGREEQYF
>.|TRBJ2-5|.|TRBV6-2/TRBV6-3
TGTGCCAGCAGTTATGGTGGGGGGGCCGGGACCCAGTACTTC
CASSYGGGAGTQYF
>TRBD2|TRBJ2-7|.|TRBV6-5
TGTGCCAGCAGTTACTCTGCTAGCGGGAGGGCCGCCGAGCAGTACTTC
CASSYSASGRAAEQYF
>TRBD1|TRBJ1-1|.|TRBV18
TGTGCCAGCTCACCGGGACAGGCCCCGGGGACTGAAGCTTTCTTT
CASSPGQAPGTEAFF
>TRBD1|TRBJ2-5|.|TRBV19
TGTGCCAGTAGTCAAGTAGGGGCAGGGGGCGTGGAGACCCAGTACTTC
CASSQVGAGGVETQYF
>TRBD1|TRBJ2-4|.|TRBV5-1
TGCGCCAGCAGCTTGGGGGACAGGCTCTTACTAGCCAAAAACATTCAGTACTTC
CASSLGDRLLLAKNIQYF
>TRBD2|TRBJ2-7|.|TRBV7-2
TGTGCCAGCAGACCCCAGACTAGCGGGAGTTACGAGCAGTACTTC
CASRPQTSGSYEQYF
>.|TRBJ2-3|.|TRBV18
TGTGCCAGCTCCTTACTGGCGGGCACAGATACGCAGTATTTT
CASSLLAGTDTQYF
>.|TRBJ1-1|.|TRBV6-5
TGTGCCAGCAGCCGCGGGCGGGGGACTGAAGCTTTCTTT
CASSRGRGTEAFF
>TRBD2|TRBJ2-5|.|TRBV19
TGTGCCAGTAGGCTAGCGGGAGGGGGAGAGACCCAGTACTTC
CASRLAGGGETQYF
>.|TRBJ2-1|.|TRBV11-3
TGTGCCAGCAGCTCCCGGGGCAATGAGCAGTTCTTC
CASSSRGNEQFF
>TRBD2|TRBJ2-1|.|TRBV19
TGTGCCAGTAGAATACTAGCGGGAGCGGAGCAGTTCTTC
CASRILAGAEQFF
>TRBD2|TRBJ2-4|.|TRBV4-3
TGCGCCAGCTCAGCCGGCCTTAACCTTGCGGGAGCTGAAAACATTCAGTACTTC
CASSAGLNLAGAENIQYF
>.|TRBJ2-7|.|TRBV7-2
TGTGCCAGCAGCTTAGTGGCGGGGCTCCCCTACGAGCAGTACTTC
CASSLVAGLPYEQYF
>.|TRBJ2-3|.|TRBV2
TGTGCCAGCAGTCTAGCGTCTAGCACAGATACGCAGTATTTT
CASSLASSTDTQYF
>TRBD2|TRBJ2-2|.|TRBV7-2
TGTGCCAGCAGCCCGTTCCTAGCGGTGAACACCGGGGAGCTGTTTTTT
CASSPFLAVNTGELFF
>.|TRBJ2-7|.|TRBV6-2/TRBV6-3
TGTGCCAGCAGTTACTCTTCCCCCCGGAGGTACTTC
CASSYSSPRRYF
>.|TRBJ2-2|.|TRBV12-3/TRBV12-4
TGTGCCAGCAAGGCTAGCGTCACCGGGGAGCTGTTTTTT
CASKASVTGELFF
>.|TRBJ2-3|.|TRBV5-5
TGTGCCAGCAGCTTGGACAGGCCGCTTTTAGATACGCAGTATTTT
CASSLDRPLLDTQYF
>.|TRBJ2-7|.|TRBV28
TGTGCCAGCAGTTTGGGCTCAAAAGCCTCCTACGAGCAGTACTTC
CASSLGSKASYEQYF
>.|TRBJ2-5|.|TRBV7-9
TGTGCCAGCAGTTACAACAGGGGGGAGGGCCCGGAGACCCAGTACTTC
CASSYNRGEGPETQYF
>TRBD1|TRBJ2-7|.|TRBV4-2
TGTGCCAGCAGCCCCAGGACAGGGGGGTTGGAGCAGTACTTC
CASSPRTGGLEQYF
>TRBD2|TRBJ2-7|.|TRBV10-3
TGTGCCATCAGTGAGCCGGGACTAGCGGGAGGGAGCTCCTACGAGCAGTACTTC
CAISEPGLAGGSSYEQYF